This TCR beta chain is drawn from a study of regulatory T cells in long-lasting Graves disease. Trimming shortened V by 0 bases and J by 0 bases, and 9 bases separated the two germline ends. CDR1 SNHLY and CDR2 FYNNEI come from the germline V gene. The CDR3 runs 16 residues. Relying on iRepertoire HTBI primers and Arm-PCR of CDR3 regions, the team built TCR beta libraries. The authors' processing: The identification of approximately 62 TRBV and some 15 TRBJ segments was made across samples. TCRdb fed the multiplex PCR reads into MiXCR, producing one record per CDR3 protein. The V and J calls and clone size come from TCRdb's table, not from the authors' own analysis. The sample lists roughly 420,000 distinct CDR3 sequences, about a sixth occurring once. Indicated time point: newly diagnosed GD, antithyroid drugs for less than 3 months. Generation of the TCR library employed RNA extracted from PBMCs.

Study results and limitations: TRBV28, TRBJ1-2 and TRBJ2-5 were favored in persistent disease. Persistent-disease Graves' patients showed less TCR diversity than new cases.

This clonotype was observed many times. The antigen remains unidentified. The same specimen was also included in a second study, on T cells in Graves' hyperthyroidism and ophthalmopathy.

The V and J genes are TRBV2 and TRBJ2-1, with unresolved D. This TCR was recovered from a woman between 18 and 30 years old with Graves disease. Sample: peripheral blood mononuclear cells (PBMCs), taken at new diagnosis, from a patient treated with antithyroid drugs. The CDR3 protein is CASSEALPSSYNEQFF. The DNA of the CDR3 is TGTGCCAGCAGTGAAGCACTTCCGAGCTCCTACAATGAGCAGTTCTTC. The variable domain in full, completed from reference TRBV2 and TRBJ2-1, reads EPEVTQTPSHQVTQMGQEVILRCVPISNHLYFYWYRQILGQKVEFLVSFYNNEISEKSEIFDDQFSVERPDGSNFTLKIRSTKLEDSAMYFCASSEALPSSYNEQFFGPGTRLTVL.